Sequencing of this TCR beta chain was carried out in a study of cytomegalovirus exposure and HLA in healthy donors (dated by TCRdb to about 2017). Turning to the overall study: An earlier analysis of several hundred of the donors reported approximately 290 Gb of sequence data and around 110 million unique TCR beta sequences from 190 million or so T cells. Roughly 310 gigabases of sequencing data and 70 million to 100 million unique TCR sequences were included in an early release covering 500 to 750 HLA-typed donors. Among the approximately 400 genotyped donors, around 81% belonged to the genetic ancestry cluster associated with self-reported Caucasian donors. The study was designed to test whether signatures of past pathogen exposure could be identified by cataloging public T cell receptors. The study profiled the T cell repertoires of 666 subjects by immunosequencing and related them to cytomegalovirus serostatus. Besides the first cohort of more than 650 subjects, a separate validation cohort made up of roughly 120 different subjects was used. High-throughput TCR immunosequencing, statistical association of individual TCRs with disease status, and machine learning were combined to predict cytomegalovirus infection status. To study patterns of TCR occurrence, a later analysis re-analyzed previously published TCR beta repertoires from just over 650 donors and added high-resolution HLA genotyping. In the later analysis, no new phenotypic data were used to find candidate immune exposures; instead, reliance was placed on TCR beta sequences and their occurrence across donors. To decide whether each TCR beta V gene segment behaved as functional or pseudogenic, an earlier analysis of some 600 of the donors relied on high-throughput TCR beta sequencing. Donor age, sex, ethnicity and CMV serostatus were compiled alongside the repertoire data. In a later genetic analysis, genome-wide SNP genotypes for about 55% of the roughly 700 donors were used, and that subset was treated as a discovery cohort. All discovery cohort repertoires had been generated using a single sequencing platform. HLA typing covered class I and class II loci at four-digit resolution. Typing coverage differed by locus: A, B, C, DRB1 and DQB1 were typed in about 629-640 donors, DQA1 in roughly 510, DPA1 in around 580, and DPB1 in 450 to 480. Because of strong linkage in the cohort, a few DR-DQ haplotypes were treated as single units for association and clustering. Among roughly 400 genotyped donors of the cohort, an average of around 250,000 unique TCR beta nucleotide sequences was sequenced per donor, of which 15% to 20% were non-productive. Overall results and qualifications from the work: A later analysis associated roughly 17,000 TCR beta sequences with specific HLA alleles at a false discovery rate of 0.05. CMV serostatus was the only immune exposure information available for the cohort. According to a later analysis, parvovirus B19, influenza, CMV and Epstein-Barr virus appeared linked to several top co-occurrence clusters. The cohort was sequenced for TCR beta chains only, and without alpha or paired-chain data the features that could be detected were limited. The presence/absence analyses assumed that sequencing depth was roughly uniform across donors, and that assumption may not be true. A few of the identified cytomegalovirus-associated TCR beta chains were confirmed in vitro to be specific for cytomegalovirus antigens. Some IMGT-functional V segments, including TRBV6-2 and TRBV6-3, could not be told apart with the 87-base-pair reads, so those segments were excluded. Because HLA typing was unavailable for some donors at each locus, only the typed subset was used in association tests. Linkage disequilibrium might explain the correlated functional status among segregating V segments, but an unknown experimental factor could not be ruled out. A cluster of highly shared sequence variants was judged likely to be a technical artifact of the sequencing pipeline. According to a later analysis, most CMV-associated TCR beta chains appeared to be HLA-restricted, and the HLA associations seemed to be driven largely by CMV exposure. A further reported finding was that TCR beta sequences accurately predicted the HLA-A and HLA-B alleles for most subjects in the first cohort. Over 15 rarely observed V segments, including chromosome 9 orphons, were excluded from the earlier analysis of several hundred of the donors because counts were too low. In a later genetic analysis, a missense DCLRE1C variant was associated with V-gene and J-gene trimming of TCR beta chains, and the association was replicated in an independent cohort. A later analysis found that TCR association rates varied across HLA loci, with DRB1 alleles showing the most associated TCRs and HLA-C alleles the fewest. In an earlier analysis of approximately 590 of the donors, most TCR beta V segments appeared in productive rearrangements about 87% or about 30% of the time, broadly matching IMGT annotations. Most TCR sequences were observed very rarely across donors, whereas some public TCRs were present in many individuals. The classifier was reported to diagnose cytomegalovirus status with high specificity and sensitivity in both the original cohort and the validation cohort. When HLA alleles, especially DR and DQ, strongly co-occurred, attributing TCR associations to individual alleles was difficult. A later analysis found that HLA-associated TCR beta chains were more clonally expanded and had lower generation probabilities than equally common non-associated chains. The study gave a list of under 200 TCR beta chains associated with cytomegalovirus. Compared with the approximately 710-donor mean, donors in an Asian-associated ancestry cluster had fewer N-insertions in productive TCRs, according to a later genetic analysis. According to the authors, the approach could potentially be generalized to other disease states and immunological phenotypes.

The library came from the immunoSEQ multiplex PCR assay. For the multiplex PCR, a mixture combining 60 forward primers for TCR Vbeta segments and 13 reverse primers for TCR Jbeta segments was used. Amplification of the CDR3 region of rearranged TCR beta genes was performed with a multiplex PCR assay on genomic DNA. On the Illumina HiSeq System, the amplified TCR beta libraries were sequenced as 87-base-pair reads. The study's own analysis went as follows. A later analysis tallied around 80 million unique TCR beta chains across the 666 repertoires, and approximately 11 million of those chains were shared by two or more donors. To remove PCR and sequencing errors, raw reads were error-corrected and collapsed into unique sequences using a nearest-neighbor algorithm that merged closely related sequences. Alignment of CDR3 sequences to IMGT reference sequences was used to assign V, D and J gene segments. Each retained sequence needed at least a six-nucleotide match to both a V gene segment and a J gene segment. A rearrangement was called productive if the CDR3 had no stop codons and remained in frame with V and J, and every other rearrangement was called non-productive. CDR3 was defined by IMGT convention, running from the second conserved V-encoded cysteine to the conserved J-encoded phenylalanine. Sequences without an unambiguous match to a single V gene segment were excluded from the earlier analysis of 450 to 750 of the donors. An earlier analysis of a few hundred of the donors called V segments functional above 56.7% productive rearrangements and segregating when the between-donor standard deviation exceeded 5%. A statistical classification framework was developed to diagnose cytomegalovirus status using the catalog of TCR beta chain sequences. In a later analysis, TCR nucleotide sequences were compared against IMGT/GENE-DB human TR gene sequences so that V and J genes could be assigned. Using the TCRdist pipeline, a later analysis assigned CDR3 sequences along with most-parsimonious VDJ recombination scenarios. In a later analysis, each TCR beta chain was defined by its CDR3 amino acid sequence together with its V-gene family, and reads lacking a unique V-gene family were excluded. A later analysis removed 550 to 650 highly shared, low-generation-probability nucleotide sequences to deal with suspected cross-contamination and a sequencing artifact. In a later analysis, a clonal expansion index for each public chain was calculated from normalized within-repertoire ranks of inferred template counts. In a later analysis, generation probabilities were computed with a VDJ recombination model fitted to out-of-frame rearrangements, and the resulting probabilities were checked against IGoR. A later analysis scored TCR-TCR, TCR-HLA and TCR-CMV co-occurrence with hypergeometric tests, applying a repertoire-size bias correction to TCR pairs. A later analysis estimated false discovery rates by permuting HLA or CMV assignments 20 times. In a later analysis, co-occurring TCRs were grouped using DBSCAN, and TCRdist sequence similarity was added for clustering within HLA-allele-positive subsets. Repertoires with fewer than 30,000 or more than 120,000 public chains, plus five repertoires with anomalous nucleotide sharing, were excluded from co-occurrence clustering. Entries here come from immuneACCESS through TCRdb and include only in-frame sequences with V and J called. Some clones fail to appear in such tables; in the studies checked, an unresolved V gene covers under half of the shortfall, and the cause of the remainder is unknown. The D gene and trimming were derived from the DNA, and the V and J assignments and clone size from that table. This sample gives 150,000 to 200,000 clones in total; 80% to 90% of them show up just once. Around a tenth of the sample is in the top ten clones.

The cohort was made up of several hundred healthy bone marrow donors. At the time of sampling, all cohort members were nominally healthy, though unrecorded immune exposures were likely present. The donor was CMV seropositive and belonged to the group of 270 or so seropositive cohort members. Every donor gave a peripheral blood sample, and the peripheral blood mononuclear cells from that sample were used for TCR beta sequencing. The Qiagen DNeasy Blood Extraction Kit was used to extract genomic DNA from the blood cell samples. After removal of 5 bases from V and 4 bases from J, the junction retains 10 bases not matched to a gene. Taken from cysteine to phenylalanine, the CDR3 has 18 residues. Only CDR3 DNA is held: 54 bases, read in frame from base 1. The germline V gene yields SGHTA for CDR1 and FQGTGA for CDR2. Points on this clone: Its antigen is unknown. Base qualities are not recorded, but no much larger clone differs from it by a single base.

The chain couples TRBV7-3 to TRBJ2-3; TRBD2 lines up with 15 middle nucleotides. Sequencing was carried out using PBMCs. This clonotype was obtained from a man in his late teens or twenties in good health and CMV-seropositive. The DNA sequence is as follows: TGTGCCAGCAGCGGGGCCGGACTAGCGGGGGGGCCTTCAGATACGCAGTATTTT. Its protein is CASSGAGLAGGPSDTQYF.